Sequencing of this TCR beta chain was carried out in a study of blood T cell repertoires in COVID-19. Study summary: There were acute and convalescent COVID-19 samples, and they came from the United States, Italy and Spain.

Study members were between 18 and 89 years old and lived in 24 US regions. Self-reported history from a screening survey and questionnaire set each donor's cohort. The table came from immunoSEQ multiplex PCR; TCRdb's copy has only in-frame clones and leaves some out. The repertoire holds over 200,000 clones, over 85% seen once, with roughly 4% in the top ten. The clonotype comes from a woman aged 25 to 45 with acute COVID-19. The material sequenced was PBMCs or T cells enriched from blood (not recorded which).

The CDR3 nucleotides read TGCAGCGTGGGGACTAGCAGCTCCTACGAGCAGTACTTC. It specifies CSVGTSSSYEQYF. The V call is TRBV29-1, the J call TRBJ2-7; 9 bases align to TRBD2. The V gene's germline CDR1 is SQVTM and CDR2 ANQGSEA. V trimming: 6 bases; J trimming: 0 bases; junction bases outside the gene matches: 3. The CDR3 loop spans 13 amino acids.